These T cell receptor beta chains were read from a single sample in a study of T-cell memory formation after mild COVID-19. TCRdb reprocessed the 5' RACE reads via MiXCR and lists one record per CDR3 protein. Seen here are about 280,000 distinct CDR3 sequences, 8% to 10% observed once, and the top ten hold about 20%. The material sequenced was PBMCs or a T cell subset sorted from them (not recorded which). The receptors derive from a man younger than 30 who had mild COVID-19 (a few samples of this study predate the infection). Cell type and time point are not known. The CDR3 runs from the conserved cysteine through the conserved F or W. Each record gives: D gene, J gene, V gene, clone size, CDR3 DNA, CDR3 protein. The D gene is left open where the match is weak. Size tells how often a clone was seen (once, few, many) or the class of an expanded clone, and some rows leave it out.

d_gene: TRBD1
j_gene: TRBJ1-2
v_gene: TRBV5-5
abundance: few
CDR3nt: TGTGCCAGCAGCCGACAGGGTTGGGACTATGGCTACACCTTC
CDR3aa: CASSRQGWDYGYTF

d_gene: TRBD2
j_gene: TRBJ2-1
v_gene: TRBV7-9
abundance: -
CDR3nt: TGTGCCAGCAGCCCAGGACTAGCGGGAGCTTCCCATGAGCAGTTCTTC
CDR3aa: CASSPGLAGASHEQFF

d_gene: TRBD1
j_gene: TRBJ1-1
v_gene: TRBV29-1
abundance: -
CDR3nt: TGCAGCGTTGATACCACGGGACAGGGGCACACTGAAGCTTTCTTT
CDR3aa: CSVDTTGQGHTEAFF

d_gene: -
j_gene: TRBJ2-3
v_gene: TRBV2
abundance: many
CDR3nt: TGTGCCAGCAGTGAACCCCACCAAGATACGCAGTATTTT
CDR3aa: CASSEPHQDTQYF

d_gene: TRBD1
j_gene: TRBJ1-2
v_gene: TRBV7-9
abundance: -
CDR3nt: TGTGCCAGCAGCTCCACCCAGGGGGACTATGGCTACACCTTC
CDR3aa: CASSSTQGDYGYTF

d_gene: TRBD2
j_gene: TRBJ2-5
v_gene: TRBV18
abundance: few
CDR3nt: TGTGCCAGCTCGCAGGGACTAGCGGGGCTAATGGAGACCCAGTACTTC
CDR3aa: CASSQGLAGLMETQYF

d_gene: -
j_gene: TRBJ1-3
v_gene: TRBV9
abundance: -
CDR3nt: TGTGCCAGCAGCGAAGTCGCGTATGGAAACACCATATATTTT
CDR3aa: CASSEVAYGNTIYF

d_gene: TRBD2
j_gene: TRBJ2-1
v_gene: TRBV4-2
abundance: few
CDR3nt: TGTGCCAGCAGCCAAGATCGGGGGGGAGGCCACAATGAGCAGTTCTTC
CDR3aa: CASSQDRGGGHNEQFF

d_gene: -
j_gene: TRBJ2-1
v_gene: TRBV12-3/TRBV12-4
abundance: few
CDR3nt: TGTGCCAGCAGTTTTCGAGGGTTTTCGGGGAATGAGCAGTTCTTC
CDR3aa: CASSFRGFSGNEQFF

d_gene: TRBD2
j_gene: TRBJ2-3
v_gene: TRBV29-1
abundance: -
CDR3nt: TGCAGCGTTGAACGGGGGGACACAGATACGCAGTATTTT
CDR3aa: CSVERGDTDTQYF

d_gene: -
j_gene: TRBJ1-2
v_gene: TRBV3-2
abundance: few
CDR3nt: TGTGCCAGCAGCCAAGTCGCATTCAGGGACAGGGAGAATGGCTACACCTTC
CDR3aa: CASSQVAFRDRENGYTF

d_gene: -
j_gene: TRBJ2-1
v_gene: TRBV5-1
abundance: few
CDR3nt: TGCGCCAGCAGCGGGGGACTCGGATTCAATGAGCAGTTCTTC
CDR3aa: CASSGGLGFNEQFF

d_gene: -
j_gene: TRBJ2-1
v_gene: TRBV4-2
abundance: -
CDR3nt: TGTGCCAGCAGCCAAGAAGCCGCGACCCCCTACAATGAGCAGTTCTTC
CDR3aa: CASSQEAATPYNEQFF

d_gene: -
j_gene: TRBJ1-5
v_gene: TRBV12-3/TRBV12-4
abundance: many
CDR3nt: TGTGCCAGCAGCCCGTATGATCAGCCCCAGCATTTT
CDR3aa: CASSPYDQPQHF

d_gene: TRBD1
j_gene: TRBJ2-5
v_gene: TRBV5-1
abundance: many
CDR3nt: TGCGCCAGCAGCGGACAGGGGGGGGAGACCCAGTACTTC
CDR3aa: CASSGQGGETQYF

d_gene: TRBD2
j_gene: TRBJ2-5
v_gene: TRBV5-4
abundance: few
CDR3nt: TGTGCCAGCAGCTTGGCCGGGACTACCGGATACCAGTACTTC
CDR3aa: CASSLAGTTGYQYF

d_gene: TRBD2
j_gene: TRBJ2-7
v_gene: TRBV10-2
abundance: few
CDR3nt: TGCGCCACCCACTACTCTAGCGGGGTTAGCGGAGAGCAGTACTTC
CDR3aa: CATHYSSGVSGEQYF

d_gene: -
j_gene: TRBJ1-4
v_gene: TRBV28
abundance: many
CDR3nt: TGTGCCAGCGGTCTTTATGAAAAACTGTTTTTT
CDR3aa: CASGLYEKLFF

d_gene: TRBD1
j_gene: TRBJ2-1
v_gene: TRBV6-5
abundance: -
CDR3nt: TGTGCCAGCCGGACAGGGGCGCACCTCTGGGATGAGCAGTTCTTC
CDR3aa: CASRTGAHLWDEQFF

d_gene: -
j_gene: TRBJ2-1
v_gene: TRBV19
abundance: many
CDR3nt: TGTGCCAGTAGCACTAACCCCTCCTACAATGAGCAGTTCTTC
CDR3aa: CASSTNPSYNEQFF

d_gene: -
j_gene: TRBJ1-6
v_gene: TRBV28
abundance: many
CDR3nt: TGTGCCAGTACAGTGTTTGATCATCGTTCACCCCTCCACTTT
CDR3aa: CASTVFDHRSPLHF

d_gene: TRBD1
j_gene: TRBJ1-2
v_gene: TRBV19
abundance: few
CDR3nt: TGTGCCAGTAGTATAGGAGAGGGAGGACAGGGCACTTTCTATGGCTACACCTTC
CDR3aa: CASSIGEGGQGTFYGYTF

d_gene: -
j_gene: TRBJ2-1
v_gene: TRBV5-1
abundance: -
CDR3nt: TGCGCCAGCAGCTTGGCCCTAGGGGACAATGAGCAGTTCTTC
CDR3aa: CASSLALGDNEQFF

d_gene: TRBD2
j_gene: TRBJ2-4
v_gene: TRBV7-2
abundance: many
CDR3nt: TGTGCCAGCAGCTTGTATAGCGGGGGCCGAGCCAAAAACATTCAGTACTTC
CDR3aa: CASSLYSGGRAKNIQYF

d_gene: -
j_gene: TRBJ2-5
v_gene: TRBV7-9
abundance: many
CDR3nt: TGTGCCAGCAGCTTAGTTCGAGAGACCCAGTACTTC
CDR3aa: CASSLVRETQYF

d_gene: -
j_gene: TRBJ2-1
v_gene: TRBV6-2/TRBV6-3
abundance: many
CDR3nt: TGTGCCAGCAACTTATGGGGTTACAATGAGCAGTTCTTC
CDR3aa: CASNLWGYNEQFF

d_gene: -
j_gene: TRBJ2-4
v_gene: TRBV4-3
abundance: -
CDR3nt: TGCGCCAGCAGCCAAAATTTTAGCGTAGCCAAAAACATTCAGTACTTC
CDR3aa: CASSQNFSVAKNIQYF

d_gene: TRBD2
j_gene: TRBJ2-1
v_gene: TRBV25-1
abundance: few
CDR3nt: TGTGCCAGCAGTGCCGCTAGCGGCTACTACAATGAGCAGTTCTTC
CDR3aa: CASSAASGYYNEQFF

d_gene: -
j_gene: TRBJ1-2
v_gene: TRBV10-3
abundance: -
CDR3nt: TGTGCCATCAGTGAGTCGGAGGGGGACGGCTACACCTTC
CDR3aa: CAISESEGDGYTF

d_gene: -
j_gene: TRBJ2-2
v_gene: TRBV7-8
abundance: few
CDR3nt: TGTGCCAGCAGCTTACGTCGTCGGACAGAGAACACCGGGGAGCTGTTTTTT
CDR3aa: CASSLRRRTENTGELFF

d_gene: -
j_gene: TRBJ1-5
v_gene: TRBV20-1
abundance: -
CDR3nt: TGCAGTGCTGGCTCAATCAGGGAAACGGGTCAGCCCCAGCATTTT
CDR3aa: CSAGSIRETGQPQHF

d_gene: -
j_gene: TRBJ2-3
v_gene: TRBV28
abundance: few
CDR3nt: TGTGCCAGCAGTCTCCTCCTGGCTGCTGTTGGAACAGATACGCAGTATTTT
CDR3aa: CASSLLLAAVGTDTQYF

d_gene: -
j_gene: TRBJ2-1
v_gene: TRBV7-2
abundance: few
CDR3nt: TGTGCCAGCAGCGCGTCGGCTGGGGACTCCTACAATGAGCAGTTCTTC
CDR3aa: CASSASAGDSYNEQFF

d_gene: TRBD1
j_gene: TRBJ2-3
v_gene: TRBV6-5
abundance: few
CDR3nt: TGTGCCAGCAGTACTAGACAGGGGACACCCACAGATACGCAGTATTTT
CDR3aa: CASSTRQGTPTDTQYF

d_gene: -
j_gene: TRBJ2-2
v_gene: TRBV25-1
abundance: few
CDR3nt: TGTGCCAGCAGTGCCTTATTTGGCGGGGAGCTGTTTTTT
CDR3aa: CASSALFGGELFF

d_gene: -
j_gene: TRBJ1-4
v_gene: TRBV4-3
abundance: -
CDR3nt: TGCGCCAGCAGCCAAATTAAAGAGGAAAAACTGTTTTTT
CDR3aa: CASSQIKEEKLFF

d_gene: TRBD2
j_gene: TRBJ2-1
v_gene: TRBV29-1
abundance: many
CDR3nt: TGCAGCGCCCCCGGACTAGCCGACGATGAGCAGTTCTTC
CDR3aa: CSAPGLADDEQFF

d_gene: TRBD1
j_gene: TRBJ2-2
v_gene: TRBV7-2
abundance: -
CDR3nt: TGTGCCAGCAGTTCCCGGGACAGGGGGCTGTCGGAGCTGTTTTTT
CDR3aa: CASSSRDRGLSELFF

d_gene: -
j_gene: TRBJ1-5
v_gene: TRBV19
abundance: few
CDR3nt: TGTGCCAGTAGGACGGGTAGCTTCAATCAGCCCCAGCATTTT
CDR3aa: CASRTGSFNQPQHF

d_gene: TRBD1
j_gene: TRBJ1-4
v_gene: TRBV5-1
abundance: many
CDR3nt: TGCGCCAGCAGAACGGGACAGGGGAGTGAAAAACTGTTTTTT
CDR3aa: CASRTGQGSEKLFF

d_gene: TRBD2
j_gene: TRBJ2-1
v_gene: TRBV12-3/TRBV12-4
abundance: -
CDR3nt: TGTGCCAGCAGTTATAGCGGGGGGGCTAGTGAGCAGTTCTTC
CDR3aa: CASSYSGGASEQFF

d_gene: -
j_gene: TRBJ2-7
v_gene: TRBV6-5
abundance: few
CDR3nt: TGTGCCAGCAGTTACACCGTCAGCCCCTCCTACGAGCAGTACTTC
CDR3aa: CASSYTVSPSYEQYF

d_gene: -
j_gene: TRBJ1-2
v_gene: TRBV30
abundance: -
CDR3nt: TGTGCCTGGAACCACCCTGGGGCGGCCGCCTCCGGCTACACCTTC
CDR3aa: CAWNHPGAAASGYTF

d_gene: -
j_gene: TRBJ2-7
v_gene: TRBV4-2
abundance: few
CDR3nt: TGTGCCAGCAGCCAAGATCTATCCTACGAGCAGTACTTC
CDR3aa: CASSQDLSYEQYF

d_gene: -
j_gene: TRBJ1-1
v_gene: TRBV7-9
abundance: -
CDR3nt: TGTGCCAGCAGCTTATGGTCGGGGGGCGCGGCTGAAGCTTTCTTT
CDR3aa: CASSLWSGGAAEAFF

d_gene: -
j_gene: TRBJ2-2
v_gene: TRBV3-1
abundance: -
CDR3nt: TGTGCCAGCAGCCGGGTGGGCGCGAGGAACACCGGGGAGCTGTTTTTT
CDR3aa: CASSRVGARNTGELFF

d_gene: TRBD1
j_gene: TRBJ2-6
v_gene: TRBV4-1
abundance: -
CDR3nt: TGCGCCAGCGGTAGGACAGGGAGCTCTGGGGCCAACGTCCTGACTTTC
CDR3aa: CASGRTGSSGANVLTF

d_gene: TRBD1
j_gene: TRBJ2-3
v_gene: TRBV5-1
abundance: many
CDR3nt: TGCGCCAGCAGCTTGGGGGACAGTAACCCCTCAGATACGCAGTATTTT
CDR3aa: CASSLGDSNPSDTQYF

d_gene: -
j_gene: TRBJ2-3
v_gene: TRBV20-1
abundance: few
CDR3nt: TGCAGTGCTTCGGGACCCCCCCCAGGGAGCACAGATACGCAGTATTTT
CDR3aa: CSASGPPPGSTDTQYF

d_gene: -
j_gene: TRBJ2-2
v_gene: TRBV12-3/TRBV12-4
abundance: -
CDR3nt: TGTGCCAGCAGAACCCAGGGGTACGGGGAGCTGTTTTTT
CDR3aa: CASRTQGYGELFF

d_gene: -
j_gene: TRBJ1-1
v_gene: TRBV11-3
abundance: -
CDR3nt: TGTGCCAGCAGCTTAGGGGGGGATATTGGTGAAGCTTTCTTT
CDR3aa: CASSLGGDIGEAFF

d_gene: TRBD2
j_gene: TRBJ2-5
v_gene: TRBV11-2
abundance: few
CDR3nt: TGTGCCAGCAGCTTAGGACTAGCGGGGACCCAACAAGAGACCCAGTACTTC
CDR3aa: CASSLGLAGTQQETQYF

d_gene: -
j_gene: TRBJ2-1
v_gene: TRBV7-2
abundance: -
CDR3nt: TGTGCCAGCAGCTCCTCCCTAGTATCCAATGAGCAGTTCTTC
CDR3aa: CASSSSLVSNEQFF

d_gene: -
j_gene: TRBJ1-1
v_gene: TRBV21-1
abundance: -
CDR3nt: TGTGCCAGCAGCACAAGCGTAGGGGGTTCGGGGGACACTGAAGCTTTCTTT
CDR3aa: CASSTSVGGSGDTEAFF